The present TCR beta chain was sequenced within a study of T-cell memory formation after mild COVID-19. The germline gives CDR1 GTSNPN, CDR2 SVGIG (reference sequence). Trimming took off 3 bases at V and 4 bases at J, with 22 bases between the two ends. The CDR3 consists of 17 residues. MiXCR was run by TCRdb on the 5' RACE reads, yielding one entry per CDR3 protein. The repertoire holds about 540,000 distinct CDR3 sequences, with roughly 20% as singletons. Sequenced sample: PBMCs or a T cell subset sorted from them (not recorded which). The chain employs TRBV30 and TRBJ1-5, with a tentative D call TRBD1 (5 bases). The clonotype was recovered from an adult woman who had mild COVID-19 (a few samples of this study predate the infection). Cell type and time point are not known. The chain's CDR3 is CAWSPPPLGLVNQPQHF. The CDR3 nucleotides read TGTGCCTGGAGCCCACCTCCTTTGGGGCTTGTTAATCAGCCCCAGCATTTT.